The rows below give T cell receptor beta chains drawn from one sample of a study of T cell responses to AZD1222 COVID-19 vaccine. Sequenced by immunoSEQ multiplex PCR; TCRdb stores in-frame clones only, minus some. The sample shows around 170,000 clones, approximately 90% of them seen only once. The sequencing used peripheral blood, collected on day 0 of AZD1222 vaccination. These receptors all stem from an adult in good health. Each CDR3 is given with its conserved first and last residue. The D gene is left open where the match is weak. Expanded clones get a size class; other rows say once, few or many, or leave the size out.

D | J | V | size | CDR3 | DNA
NA | TRBJ2-3 | TRBV30 | once | CAARRVGTDTQYF | TGTGCCGCGAGGAGGGTAGGCACAGATACGCAGTATTTT
NA | TRBJ2-3 | TRBV11-3 | once | CASSPRGHKSDTQYF | TGTGCCAGCAGCCCCCGCGGCCACAAAAGCGATACGCAGTATTTT
NA | TRBJ1-2 | TRBV14 | once | CASSPLRGYGYGYTF | TGTGCCAGCAGCCCCCTTAGGGGGTACGGCTATGGCTACACCTTC
NA | TRBJ1-4 | TRBV19 | NA | CASSIAIKDSSNEKLFF | TGTGCCAGTAGTATCGCCATAAAGGACAGCTCCAATGAAAAACTGTTTTTT
TRBD2 | TRBJ2-7 | TRBV6-5 | NA | CASSYSRGVREQYF | TGTGCCAGCAGTTACTCCCGGGGGGTCCGCGAGCAGTACTTC
TRBD1 | TRBJ1-2 | TRBV5-1 | once | CASNPGQPNYGYTF | TGCGCCAGCAACCCGGGACAGCCTAACTATGGCTACACCTTC
TRBD2 | TRBJ2-3 | TRBV15 | NA | CATSRTSGSPDTQYF | TGTGCCACCAGCAGGACTAGCGGGAGCCCAGATACGCAGTATTTT
NA | TRBJ1-1 | TRBV9 | NA | CASSVDENTEAFF | TGTGCCAGCAGCGTAGACGAGAACACTGAAGCTTTCTTT
NA | TRBJ2-2 | TRBV3-1/TRBV3-2 | NA | CASSHQGGELFF | TGTGCCAGCAGCCACCAGGGCGGGGAGCTGTTTTTT
TRBD2 | TRBJ2-1 | TRBV6-6 | NA | CASSPREREGLDEQFF | TGTGCCAGCAGCCCTCGGGAGCGGGAGGGCCTGGATGAGCAGTTCTTC
NA | TRBJ1-5 | TRBV30 | NA | CAWSRYGGQPQHF | TGTGCCTGGAGTCGGTATGGGGGTCAGCCCCAGCATTTT
TRBD1 | TRBJ1-1 | TRBV29-1 | once | CSVMGQPMNTEAFF | TGCAGCGTGATGGGACAGCCAATGAACACTGAAGCTTTCTTT
NA | TRBJ2-1 | TRBV2 | many | CASSEAAGPNNEQFF | TGTGCCAGCAGTGAAGCCGCGGGGCCGAATAATGAGCAGTTCTTC
NA | TRBJ2-5 | TRBV7-9 | NA | CASSLGAYYQETQYF | TGTGCCAGCAGCTTAGGGGCTTACTACCAAGAGACCCAGTACTTC
TRBD2 | TRBJ2-1 | TRBV15 | NA | CATKSREGSYNEQFF | TGTGCCACCAAGTCTCGGGAGGGGTCCTACAATGAGCAGTTCTTC
TRBD1 | TRBJ2-5 | TRBV11-3 | NA | CASSLWERQGNLETQYF | TGTGCCAGCAGCTTATGGGAACGACAGGGTAATCTAGAGACCCAGTACTTC
TRBD2 | TRBJ2-5 | TRBV5-1 | NA | CASSLGGREGETQYF | TGCGCCAGCAGCTTGGGGGGCAGGGAGGGAGAGACCCAGTACTTC
TRBD2 | TRBJ2-3 | TRBV4-2 | NA | CASSQGLAGGGDTQYF | TGTGCCAGCAGCCAAGGACTAGCGGGAGGGGGAGATACGCAGTATTTT
NA | TRBJ2-7 | TRBV24-1 | once | CATSAAGSTYEQYF | TGTGCCACCAGTGCTGCGGGAAGTACCTACGAGCAGTACTTC
TRBD1 | TRBJ2-2 | TRBV9 | NA | CASSGTGSTTGELFF | TGTGCCAGCAGCGGGACAGGGAGTACCACCGGGGAGCTGTTTTTT
NA | TRBJ2-3 | TRBV27 | NA | CASSSTFTDTQYF | TGTGCCAGCAGTTCGACCTTCACAGATACGCAGTATTTT
NA | TRBJ1-5 | TRBV5-5 | NA | CASSLSRGRNQPQHF | TGTGCCAGCAGCTTAAGCAGGGGCCGCAATCAGCCCCAGCATTTT
NA | TRBJ1-2 | TRBV6-5 | once | CASSPIEGNYGYTF | TGTGCCAGCAGCCCAATAGAGGGGAACTATGGCTACACCTTC
TRBD1 | TRBJ2-7 | TRBV13 | NA | CASSLGPTGGGEQYF | TGTGCCAGCAGCTTAGGCCCGACAGGGGGTGGGGAGCAGTACTTC
NA | TRBJ1-4 | TRBV19 | NA | CASSIKGPPEKLFF | TGTGCCAGTAGTATCAAGGGACCCCCTGAAAAACTGTTTTTT
NA | TRBJ1-2 | TRBV19 | NA | CASSIEDRIYGYTF | TGTGCCAGTAGTATAGAGGACAGAATATACGGCTACACCTTC
NA | TRBJ2-7 | TRBV29-1 | NA | CSVVAGVSYEQYF | TGCAGCGTTGTGGCAGGGGTATCCTACGAGCAGTACTTC
NA | TRBJ2-7 | TRBV11-3 | NA | CASRGGSSYEQYF | TGTGCCAGCCGAGGGGGGTCGAGCTACGAGCAGTACTTC
NA | TRBJ1-4 | TRBV5-1 | NA | CASSIDRPNEKLFF | TGCGCCAGCAGCATTGACAGACCTAATGAAAAACTGTTTTTT
NA | TRBJ2-3 | TRBV2 | NA | CASRNDNTQYF | TGTGCCAGCCGCAACGATAATACGCAGTATTTT
NA | TRBJ2-7 | TRBV19 | NA | CASSWKDGISYEQYF | TGTGCCAGTAGTTGGAAGGACGGTATCTCCTACGAGCAGTACTTC
TRBD1 | TRBJ2-5 | TRBV5-4 | NA | CASSLGTGNMKTQYF | TGTGCCAGCAGCCTTGGGACAGGGAATATGAAGACCCAGTACTTC
NA | TRBJ1-4 | TRBV2 | NA | CAAARGAGEKLFF | TGTGCCGCGGCCAGGGGCGCGGGTGAAAAACTGTTTTTT
TRBD2 | TRBJ2-1 | TRBV19 | NA | CASSTLGLASDEQFF | TGTGCCAGTAGTACATTAGGACTAGCGAGCGATGAGCAGTTCTTC
NA | TRBJ2-7 | TRBV11-2 | NA | CASSLDRRGRGRSEQYF | TGTGCCAGCAGCTTAGATAGGCGGGGGCGCGGACGAAGCGAGCAGTACTTC
NA | TRBJ1-3 | TRBV9 | once | CASSVARGIKGNTIYF | TGTGCCAGCAGCGTAGCGCGGGGTATTAAGGGAAACACCATATATTTT
TRBD1 | TRBJ1-4 | TRBV28 | NA | CASRNSGGTNEKLFF | TGTGCCAGCAGAAATTCAGGGGGCACTAATGAAAAACTGTTTTTT
NA | TRBJ2-3 | TRBV5-1 | NA | CASSLTGYSTDTQYF | TGCGCCAGCAGCTTGACAGGGTATAGCACAGATACGCAGTATTTT
TRBD1 | TRBJ2-2 | TRBV15 | once | CATSRDPTGFRTGELFF | TGTGCCACCAGCAGAGACCCGACAGGGTTTCGCACCGGGGAGCTGTTTTTT